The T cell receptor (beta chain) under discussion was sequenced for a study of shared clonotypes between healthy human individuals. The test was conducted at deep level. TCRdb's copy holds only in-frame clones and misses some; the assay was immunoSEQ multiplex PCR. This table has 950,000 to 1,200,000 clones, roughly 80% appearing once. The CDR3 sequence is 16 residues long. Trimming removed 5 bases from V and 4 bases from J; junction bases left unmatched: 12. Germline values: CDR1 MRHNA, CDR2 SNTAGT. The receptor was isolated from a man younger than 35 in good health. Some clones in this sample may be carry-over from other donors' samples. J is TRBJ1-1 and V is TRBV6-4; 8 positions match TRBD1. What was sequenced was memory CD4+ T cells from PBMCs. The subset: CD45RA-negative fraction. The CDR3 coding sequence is TGTGCCAGCAGTTTACCACCCGGACAGGGTTTCACTGAAGCTTTCTTT. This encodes CASSLPPGQGFTEAFF.